This is a list of T cell receptor beta chains from one sample in a study of graft-versus-host responses after intestinal transplantation. Clones were read by immunoSEQ multiplex PCR, and TCRdb kept only the in-frame ones, dropping some. The profile covers fewer than 150,000 clones, with around 94% appearing a single time and around 0.16% taken by the ten largest. For these TCRs, the target antigens are not known. The sequenced sample was unstimulated CD4+ T cells sorted from spleen or lymph node cells, obtained before intestinal transplant. These receptors were collected from a human donor who received an intestinal transplant. Each CDR3 is given with its conserved first and last residue. The D gene is left open where the match is weak. The size field is filled for only some rows; it gives once, few, many or a size class.

V	D	J	size	DNA	CDR3
TRBV20-1	-	TRBJ1-5	once	TGCAGTGCTGGGGGGGATCAGCCCCAGCATTTT	CSAGGDQPQHF
TRBV18	-	TRBJ2-3	-	TGTGCCAGCTCACCACGTGTGGGTTGGGAAACAGATACGCAGTATTTT	CASSPRVGWETDTQYF
TRBV18	-	TRBJ2-1	-	TGTGCCAGCTCACCACTTTCTTCCGGCCTCTATGAGCAGTTCTTC	CASSPLSSGLYEQFF
TRBV25-1	-	TRBJ1-6	-	TGTGCCAGCAGTGCCTTGGGAGGCTCCTATAATTCACCCCTCCACTTT	CASSALGGSYNSPLHF
TRBV4-1	-	TRBJ1-2	-	TGCGCCAGCAGCCAAGATGGGACACTCTATGGCTACACCTTC	CASSQDGTLYGYTF
TRBV10-3	-	TRBJ2-7	few	TGTGCCATCGGTTCGTGGGGTGTTGACTACGAGCAGTACTTC	CAIGSWGVDYEQYF
TRBV2	-	TRBJ1-5	-	TGTGCCAGCAGTGGTATGGGGGGGGCCGGCAATCAGCCCCAGCATTTT	CASSGMGGAGNQPQHF
TRBV7-9	-	TRBJ1-2	-	TGTGCCAGCAGCCCCGGGCACAGGGAGGGGTATGGCTACACCTTC	CASSPGHREGYGYTF
TRBV10-1	-	TRBJ2-3	-	TGCGCCAGCAGTGAGTCCGGGGGCACAGATACGCAGTATTTT	CASSESGGTDTQYF
TRBV5-1	TRBD1	TRBJ1-2	-	TGCGCCAGCAGCTTGGTATGGGACAGGGCTGGGGACTATGGCTACACCTTC	CASSLVWDRAGDYGYTF
TRBV10-3	TRBD2	TRBJ2-2	-	TGTGCCATCAGTGAGACTAGCGGGGGATCGTCCGGGGAGCTGTTTTTT	CAISETSGGSSGELFF
TRBV7-3	TRBD2	TRBJ2-3	few	TGTGCCAGCAGCCTGGGACTAGCGGGGGCCGGAGATACGCAGTATTTT	CASSLGLAGAGDTQYF
TRBV11-2	TRBD1	TRBJ1-2	-	TGTGCCAGCAGCTTGGCAGGACAGGGCTATGTGGACTACACCTTC	CASSLAGQGYVDYTF
TRBV2	TRBD1	TRBJ1-2	once	TGTGCCAGCAGGCTCGGACAGGATGGCTACACCTTC	CASRLGQDGYTF
TRBV30	TRBD2	TRBJ2-3	-	TGTGCCTGGAGAGGAAATAGCGGGGGGGCATATACGCAGTATTTT	CAWRGNSGGAYTQYF
TRBV5-1	TRBD1	TRBJ1-1	-	TGCGCCAGCAGCTTCGCAGTTAATCCTACAGGGGCTGCTTTCTTT	CASSFAVNPTGAAFF
TRBV2	TRBD1	TRBJ2-2	-	TGTGCCAGCAGTGAAACCCCTTTGGGAGGGACAGGGGGCACCGGGGAGCTGTTTTTT	CASSETPLGGTGGTGELFF
TRBV19	TRBD2	TRBJ2-1	-	TGTGCCAGTAGTATTATTTCACTTCCGGGGGGGCAGCAGTTCTTC	CASSIISLPGGQQFF
TRBV5-1	TRBD1	TRBJ2-5	-	TGCGCCAGCAGCTTGGACAGGGGAGAGCAGTACTTC	CASSLDRGEQYF
TRBV18	TRBD1	TRBJ2-7	-	TGTGCCAGCTCTCCCCCCGGGACAGCCTACGAGCAGTACTTC	CASSPPGTAYEQYF
TRBV27	TRBD2	TRBJ2-7	-	TGTGCCAGCAGCCGTCCGGGACTACTTTACGAGCAGTACTTC	CASSRPGLLYEQYF
TRBV11-2	TRBD1	TRBJ1-1	few	TGTGCCAGCAGCACAAGGACAGGGGAAGGAGCTTTCTTT	CASSTRTGEGAFF
TRBV10-3	-	TRBJ1-4	-	TGTGCCATCAGTGACCCCAGGGCCCCTAATGAAAAACTGTTTTTT	CAISDPRAPNEKLFF
TRBV6-1	TRBD1	TRBJ1-2	-	TGTGCCAGCAGTGACGAACACAGGGGGGACTATGGCTACACCTTC	CASSDEHRGDYGYTF
TRBV2	-	TRBJ2-7	-	TGTGCCAGCCTTAGGGCAGAAGAGCAGTACTTC	CASLRAEEQYF
TRBV6-5	-	TRBJ1-2	few	TGTGCCAGCAGTTACTCGAGTCAGTCGTATGGTAGCTACACCTTC	CASSYSSQSYGSYTF
TRBV5-1	-	TRBJ2-1	-	TGCGCCAGCAGCTTACCTGCAGGACTCAGCAATGAGCAGTTCTTC	CASSLPAGLSNEQFF
TRBV7-8	TRBD2	TRBJ2-3	-	TGTGCCAGCAGCATAAAGACTAGCGGGATCACAGATACGCAGTATTTT	CASSIKTSGITDTQYF
TRBV5-1	TRBD1	TRBJ2-7	-	TGCGCCAGCAGCTCGAAACAGGGGGCTCCCTACGAGCAGTACTTC	CASSSKQGAPYEQYF
TRBV7-9	-	TRBJ1-6	once	TGTGCCAGCAGCTGGGGGGGCCTGACCCTATATGATAATTCACCCCTCCACTTT	CASSWGGLTLYDNSPLHF
TRBV5-8	-	TRBJ2-7	-	TGTGCCAGCAGGTCGACAGTACGGGAGCAGTACTTC	CASRSTVREQYF
TRBV7-3	-	TRBJ2-5	-	TGTGCCACCCCTCTCCGGCGGACCCAGTACTTC	CATPLRRTQYF
TRBV6-1	-	TRBJ1-6	-	TGTGCCAGCAGTCAAGGGCAGGGGAACTATTCACCCCTCCACTTT	CASSQGQGNYSPLHF
TRBV10-2	-	TRBJ1-5	-	TGCGCCAGCAGTGGGGACATACAGCCCCAGCATTTT	CASSGDIQPQHF
TRBV11-3	-	TRBJ1-3	few	TGTGCCAGCAGCACCGGGACGGCTGGAAACACCATATATTTT	CASSTGTAGNTIYF
TRBV5-8	-	TRBJ1-2	-	TGTGCCAGCAGAAACAGGGTTTTGGACTATGGCTACACCTTC	CASRNRVLDYGYTF
TRBV9	-	TRBJ1-3	once	TGTGCCAGCAGCGTACTAGACGGAAACACCATATATTTT	CASSVLDGNTIYF
TRBV27	TRBD1	TRBJ1-5	-	TGTGCCAGTGGGGACAGGGATCAGCCCCAGCATTTT	CASGDRDQPQHF
TRBV9	TRBD2	TRBJ2-6	-	TGTGCCAGCAGCAGACCGGGACTAGCGGGGTTTGGGGCCAACGTCCTGACTTTC	CASSRPGLAGFGANVLTF
TRBV7-9	-	TRBJ2-2	-	TGTGCCAGCAGCTCCGGGCTCACCGGGGAGCTGTTTTTT	CASSSGLTGELFF
TRBV27	-	TRBJ2-7	-	TGTGCCAGCAGTTCCCTAGGACAGACCTACGAGCAGTACTTC	CASSSLGQTYEQYF
TRBV19	-	TRBJ1-6	-	TGTGCCAGTAGTAGCGGGCGGAGCTCCTATAATTCACCCCTCCACTTT	CASSSGRSSYNSPLHF
TRBV9	TRBD2	TRBJ2-3	-	TGTGCCAGCAGCCCCCGACTAGCGGGGGGTTATTCTTCTCGCACAGATACGCAGTATTTT	CASSPRLAGGYSSRTDTQYF
TRBV5-5	-	TRBJ2-2	once	TGTGCCAGCAGCTCCAGGTGGAACACCGGGGAGCTGTTTTTT	CASSSRWNTGELFF
TRBV9	TRBD2	TRBJ2-2	-	TGTGCCAGCAGCCTAGAACTAGCGGCGAGGGACGGGGAGCTGTTTTTT	CASSLELAARDGELFF
TRBV14	-	TRBJ2-5	-	TGTGCCAGCAGCCTTCGTCGGGGAGGCCAAGAGACCCAGTACTTC	CASSLRRGGQETQYF
TRBV5-1	TRBD2	TRBJ2-3	-	TGCGCCAGCAGCCCCGTCTTAGCGGGGGGCACAGATACGCAGTATTTT	CASSPVLAGGTDTQYF
TRBV6-1	-	TRBJ1-3	-	TGTGCCAGCACCATCACCAGAGACTCTGGAAACACCATATATTTT	CASTITRDSGNTIYF
TRBV19	TRBD1	TRBJ1-2	few	TGTGCCAGTAGTTTGACAGGGCTGGGCTACACCTTC	CASSLTGLGYTF
TRBV5-6	-	TRBJ2-1	-	TGTGCCTTCGCCCAGGGAGGCTTTTTTTATAATGAGCAGTTCTTC	CAFAQGGFFYNEQFF
TRBV18	-	TRBJ2-5	-	TGTGCCAGCTCACCACAAAGGGGGGCACAAGAGACCCAGTACTTC	CASSPQRGAQETQYF
TRBV5-1	TRBD1	TRBJ1-5	-	TGCGCCAGCAGCCCCGGGACAGGGACCAATCAGCCCCAGCATTTT	CASSPGTGTNQPQHF